This T cell receptor beta chain was recovered during a study of kidney transplant recipient with SARS-CoV-2 infection. TCRdb re-called the reads through MiXCR, storing one row per CDR3 protein. Seen here are roughly 230,000 distinct CDR3 sequences, 29% observed once, and the top ten hold around 7.8%. CDR3 size: 15 residues. The V and J ends lost 5 bases and 7 bases respectively, with 17 bases between them. Germline CDR1 and CDR2: LNHDA and SQIVND (reference sequence). V usage is TRBV19 and J usage is TRBJ2-2; D gene uncertain. The receptor was derived from a male patient aged 30 to 40 who had COVID-19 and was a kidney transplant recipient. Some T cells may arise from the graft donor. Specimen: a blood sample, collected at baseline and around day 110 from a kidney transplant recipient. In DNA form, the CDR3 reads TGTGCCAGTAGTTCCCTCGGACCGGCGATCGGGGAGCTGTTTTTT. Residues: CASSSLGPAIGELFF.